These 8 T cell receptor beta chains were sequenced from one sample in a study of cytotoxic CD8 clonotypes in ibrutinib-treated CLL. This table comes from immunoSEQ multiplex PCR, and its TCRdb copy is limited to in-frame clones, with some not included. The sample lists about 92,000 clones; 75% to 80% were seen once. The source was PBMCs, collected after 24 months of ibrutinib treatment. The receptors come from a human donor with chronic lymphocytic leukemia.

The sample holds a few counts of this clone. This chain joins TRBV7-9 and TRBJ1-2, with D perhaps TRBD1 (6 bases). The V end was cut by 4 bases, the J end by 5 bases, with 14 bases between. CDR1 is SEHNR and CDR2 is FQNEAQ in the germline V gene (reference sequence). This CDR3 spans 14 amino acids. CDR3 DNA sequence: TGTGCCAGCAGCTCCGGACAGCATGTGTATGGCTACACCTTC. This codes for CASSSGQHVYGYTF. Combining the CDR3 with reference TRBV7-9 and TRBJ1-2 gives the whole variable domain DTGVSQNPRHKITKRGQNVTFRCDPISEHNRLYWYRQTLGQGPEFLTYFQNEAQLEKSRLLSDRFSAERPKGSFSTLEIQRTEQGDSAMYLCASSSGQHVYGYTFGSGTRLTVV.

This clone was observed a single time. This chain links TRBV5-6 with TRBJ1-2; 9 positions match TRBD1. This CDR3 spans 13 amino acids. V was pared by 4 bases and J by 11 bases, with 9 bases of the junction left unmatched. Per germline, CDR1 SGHDT and CDR2 YYEEEE. CDR3 region: CASSDRDRELYTF. The CDR3 DNA sequence: TGTGCCAGCAGCGACCGGGACAGGGAGCTTTACACCTTC.

This clone was observed a handful of times. This chain connects TRBV19 to TRBJ2-7; D is perhaps TRBD1 or TRBD2 (5 bases each). Trimming removed 3 bases from V and 4 bases from J, with 13 bases in between. Germline V gene lookup returns CDR1 LNHDA and CDR2 SQIVND (reference sequence). CDR3 length: 14 amino acids. The CDR3, as DNA: TGTGCCAGTAGTATGGGGGACCTTTTTTACGAGCAGTACTTC. This sequence encodes CASSMGDLFYEQYF.

V and J are TRBV5-4 and TRBJ2-7; D is ambiguous. This CDR3 comprises 14 residues. V dropped 4 bases and J dropped 4 bases, with 15 bases sitting between them. In germline, CDR1 is SGHNT, CDR2 YYREEE (reference sequence). The CDR3 DNA reads as TGTGCCAGCAGCCAGGTAGCTGGAACTTACGAGCAGTACTTC. Amino acids: CASSQVAGTYEQYF. The variable domain in full, completed from reference TRBV5-4 and TRBJ2-7, reads ETGVTQSPTHLIKTRGQQVTLRCSSQSGHNTVSWYQQALGQGPQFIFQYYREEENGRGNFPPRFSGLQFPNYSSELNVNALELDDSALYLCASSQVAGTYEQYFGPGTRLTVT.

The chain joins TRBV5-1 to TRBJ2-5; D is possibly TRBD2 (5 bases). Trimming removed 6 bases from V and 3 bases from J, with 15 bases in between. Looked up from germline, CDR1 is SGHRS and CDR2 is YFSETQ. The CDR3 totals 14 residues. The CDR3 is CASTLGGTEETQYF. CDR3 coding DNA: TGCGCCAGCACCCTTGGAGGTACAGAAGAGACCCAGTACTTC.

This sequence joins TRBV19 and TRBJ1-2; D gene uncertain. The CDR3 is 12 residues long. Trimming left V 4 bases short and J 4 bases short, with 7 bases between. CDR1 is LNHDA and CDR2 is SQIVND in the germline V gene (reference sequence). This CDR3 is CASSSTAYGYTF. DNA for the CDR3: TGTGCCAGTAGTAGCACGGCCTATGGCTACACCTTC. Full variable domain (remainder filled in from reference TRBV19 and TRBJ1-2): DGGITQSPKYLFRKEGQNVTLSCEQNLNHDAMYWYRQDPGQGLRLIYYSQIVNDFQKGDIAEGYSVSREKKESFPLTVTSAQKNPTAFYLCASSSTAYGYTFGSGTRLTVV.

The rearrangement uses TRBV15 and TRBJ2-5, with unresolved D. The germline gives CDR1 LNHNV, CDR2 YYDKDF (reference sequence). V was cut by 8 bases and J by 2 bases, with 18 bases left in between. CDR3 size: 15 residues. CDR3 loop: CATGRTQLDQETQYF. The CDR3 coding sequence is TGTGCCACCGGTAGGACCCAACTGGATCAAGAGACCCAGTACTTC.

This chain uses TRBV29-1 with TRBJ2-5, with unresolved D. CDR1 and CDR2 (germline): SQVTM, ANQGSEA. Trimming cost V 7 bases and J 5 bases, with 14 bases left between them. CDR3 length: 12 amino acids. In DNA form, the CDR3 reads TGCAGCGCCCAATACTTGGGGGAGACCCAGTACTTC. Encoded protein: CSAQYLGETQYF.